This T cell receptor beta chain originates from a study of multiple sclerosis patients with progressive multifocal leukoencephalopathy. V lost 5 bases to trimming and J lost 0 bases, with 14 bases between them. There are 16 residues in the CDR3. Germline V CDR1 and CDR2: SGHNT, YYREEE (reference sequence). Concerning this clone itself: The antigen is not known.

Study-level results: PML-onset expanded TRB clones were detectable before and during natalizumab therapy.

The assay was run at survey level. TCRdb's table, derived via immunoSEQ multiplex PCR, lists solely in-frame clones and lacks some. The table includes more than 30,000 clones, 87% detected once. Time point in this sample: time of PML onset. This specimen was PBMCs, taken from a patient treated with natalizumab. V gene TRBV5-4 combines with J gene TRBJ1-4; D is unresolved. The source is a woman between 40 and 50 years old with progressive multifocal leukoencephalopathy. This CDR3 is CASRPDSSATNEKLFF. The CDR3 DNA reads TGTGCCAGCAGGCCAGACTCGTCTGCAACTAATGAAAAACTGTTTTTT.